This T cell receptor (beta chain) is from a study of response to subunit inactivated influenza vaccine. Study-level findings and limits: Authors suggested that a seasonal influenza vaccination recruits few new T cells each time.

Each CDR3 protein is one row after TCRdb ran MiXCR on the RT-PCR reads. The sample yields about 160,000 distinct CDR3 sequences, under 13% seen once. CDR1 SGHDT and CDR2 YYEEEE come from the germline V gene. This CDR3 is 15 amino acids long. J lost 0 bases, V lost 4 bases, and 5 bases had no gene match. Comments on this clonotype: The antigen is not known.

Sample: non-naive T cells sorted from PBMCs, taken 45 days after vaccination. This chain joins TRBV5-6 and TRBJ2-3; 7 nucleotides agree with TRBD2. The clonotype comes from a man over 45 who received an inactivated influenza vaccine. The CDR3: CASSQTGGSTDTQYF. CDR3 nucleotide sequence: TGTGCCAGCAGCCAAACGGGGGGTAGCACAGATACGCAGTATTTT.